Shown below are 29 T cell receptor beta chains from a single sample sequenced in a study of cytomegalovirus exposure and HLA in healthy donors. Both 60 Vbeta primers and 13 Jbeta primers went into the PCR. The protocol was immunoSEQ multiplex PCR, while the TCRdb copy is restricted to in-frame clones and leaves out a portion. The table lists about 260,000 clones, roughly 86% of them singletons, with 1.5% to 2% in the top ten. The sample consisted of PBMCs. Receptors were obtained from a middle-aged woman in good health and CMV-seropositive.

A remark on this clone: Additional DNA sequences in this sample encode the identical CDR3. The chain combines TRBV2 with TRBJ2-1; 9 nucleotides agree with TRBD1. The V gene end was trimmed by 5 bases and the J gene end by 1 base; junction bases not matched to a gene: 3. CDR1 and CDR2 (germline): SNHLY, FYNNEI. The CDR3 contains 15 residues. The CDR3 DNA is TGTGCCAGCAGTCGGGACAGGGAGTCCTACAATGAGCAGTTCTTC. This codes for CASSRDRESYNEQFF.

V usage is TRBV7-8 and J usage is TRBJ1-1; 10 bases are a match to TRBD1. CDR1 is SGHVS, CDR2 FQNEAQ, per germline. V shed 3 bases and J 5 bases; nucleotides not matched to a gene: 9. CDR3 length equals 16 residues. CDR3 DNA sequence: TGTGCCAGCAGCTTGTGGGGCGGACAGGGGGGAACTGAAGCTTTCTTT. It translates to CASSLWGGQGGTEAFF.

The chain couples TRBV30 to TRBJ1-6; tentatively, D is TRBD1 (6 bases). The CDR3 is 15 amino acids. The V end was cut by 0 bases, the J end by 6 bases, with 12 bases between. The germline gives CDR1 GTSNPN, CDR2 SVGIG (reference sequence). This chain's CDR3 is CAWSVRGAFNSPLHF. DNA for the CDR3: TGTGCCTGGAGTGTACGGGGGGCCTTTAATTCACCCCTCCACTTT.

The J gene is TRBJ1-1, the V gene TRBV5-1; 12 nucleotides match TRBD1. CDR3 size: 16 residues. V lost 5 bases and J lost 0; bases outside the gene matches: 5. Per germline, CDR1 SGHRS and CDR2 YFSETQ. The CDR3, as DNA: TGCGCCAGCAGAGGGACAGGGGGCGCGTTGAACACTGAAGCTTTCTTT. Protein: CASRGTGGALNTEAFF.

V gene TRBV27 combines with J gene TRBJ2-7; D is possibly TRBD1 (6 bases). Germline values: CDR1 MNHEY, CDR2 SMNVEV (reference sequence). Between the trimmed V and J ends, which lost 0 bases and 1 base, there was a span of 10 bases. The CDR3 has 15 amino acids. The CDR3 coding sequence is TGTGCCAGCAGTTTATCGTGGGGGCCTTCCTACGAGCAGTACTTC. It is translated as CASSLSWGPSYEQYF.

The rearrangement joins TRBV6-6 to TRBJ1-5; D not resolved. Trimming took 2 bases from V and 4 from J, leaving 12 bases between them. CDR1 and CDR2 (germline): MNHNY, SVGAGI (reference sequence). CDR3 size: 15 residues. The CDR3 region is CASSYAGSGNQPQHF. The CDR3 bases are TGTGCCAGCAGTTACGCGGGGTCCGGGAATCAGCCCCAGCATTTT.

This clone was seen once. The chain employs TRBV11-3 and TRBJ2-3, with D possibly matching TRBD1 (5 bases). Germline CDR1 is SGHNT and CDR2 is YENEEA. Trimming stripped 3 bases from V and 2 bases from J, with 12 bases between. This CDR3 comprises 15 residues. The CDR3 protein is CASSFRGDATDTQYF. CDR3 nucleotide sequence: TGTGCCAGCAGCTTTAGGGGCGATGCCACAGATACGCAGTATTTT.

This clone was seen just once. As DNA, the CDR3 is TGTGCCAGCACCCCCAGAGGAGCGAGCCAAGAGACCCAGTACTTC. Translation: CASTPRGASQETQYF. V gene TRBV28 combines with J gene TRBJ2-5; D remains ambiguous. V was trimmed by 7 bases and J by 1 base, leaving 16 bases between them. The germline V gene encodes CDR1 MDHEN and CDR2 SYDVKM. The CDR3 totals 15 residues.

This clone was detected only once. This rearrangement joins TRBV4-3 to TRBJ2-5; 9 positions match TRBD1. Germline lookup yields CDR1 LGHNA and CDR2 YSLEER. J gave up 11 bases and V 1 base, and 11 bases lay outside the gene matches. This CDR3 region has 15 residues. CDR3 region: CASSQVGGTGREQYF. CDR3 bases: TGCGCCAGCAGCCAAGTTGGTGGGACAGGGCGGGAGCAGTACTTC.

V gene TRBV4-2 combines with J gene TRBJ2-2, with D tentatively TRBD2 (6 bases). This CDR3 has 13 amino acids. V lost 7 bases to trimming and J lost 4 bases, with 10 bases between them. Germline V gene sequence: CDR1 LGHNA, CDR2 YNFKEQ. In DNA, the CDR3 is TGTGCCAGCACAGCGGGCCCCACCGGGGAGCTGTTTTTT. Translation: CASTAGPTGELFF.

V is TRBV13 and J is TRBJ1-4, with TRBD1 as a possible D gene (5 bases). CDR3 length: 16 residues. The V gene lost 6 bases and the J gene lost 2 bases, with 16 bases spanning the gap. Per the germline V gene, CDR1 is PRHDT and CDR2 is FYEKMQ (reference sequence). CDR3 DNA sequence: TGTGCCAGCAGTGGGCAGGGAAAGGGCACTAATGAAAAACTGTTTTTT. Encoded protein: CASSGQGKGTNEKLFF.

The V and J genes are TRBV29-1 and TRBJ1-2, with D possibly TRBD1 on 5 matching bases. The CDR3 covers 15 residues. Trimming took 4 bases from V and 7 from J, leaving 22 bases between them. CDR1 and CDR2 from the germline V gene are SQVTM and ANQGSEA. This CDR3 is CSVGQFVRTIGGYTF. CDR3 nucleotides: TGCAGCGTTGGACAGTTTGTTCGGACGATTGGTGGCTACACCTTC.

The J gene is TRBJ2-7, the V gene TRBV5-1; TRBD2 agrees at 12 bases. The CDR3 totals 15 residues. J lost 6 bases, V lost 1 base, and 5 bases had no gene match. Germline CDR1 is SGHRS and CDR2 is YFSETQ. CDR3 DNA: TGCGCCAGCAGCTTGTTTCCTAGCGGGAGGGGCGAGCAGTACTTC. Protein product: CASSLFPSGRGEQYF. Together with reference TRBV5-1 and TRBJ2-7, the CDR3 gives the full variable domain: KAGVTQTPRYLIKTRGQQVTLSCSPISGHRSVSWYQQTPGQGLQFLFEYFSETQRNKGNFPGRFSGRQFSNSRSEMNVSTLELGDSALYLCASSLFPSGRGEQYFGPGTRLTVT.

V and J are TRBV18 and TRBJ2-5; possibly TRBD1 for D (5 bases). The ends were cut back, 3 bases at V and 4 bases at J, with 9 bases in the middle. The length of the CDR3 is 13 residues. Germline V CDR1 and CDR2: KGHSH, LQKENI. CDR3 region: CASSPTQGETQYF. The DNA of the CDR3 is TGTGCCAGCTCACCCACGCAGGGAGAGACCCAGTACTTC.

This clone was seen only once. This chain connects TRBV6-5 to TRBJ1-2, with a possible D match to TRBD1 (6 bases). CDR3 length: 13 amino acids. V dropped 3 bases and J dropped 11 bases, with 16 bases sitting between them. The germline gives CDR1 MNHEY, CDR2 SVGAGI. As DNA, the CDR3 is TGTGCCAGCAGTTATAGCCGGGACACCTTTTACACCTTC. It specifies CASSYSRDTFYTF.

V gene TRBV6-5 combines with J gene TRBJ2-1; 12 bases line up with TRBD2. The CDR3 is 16 residues long. V was clipped by 4 bases and J by 5 bases; unmatched bases: 6. Germline V gene data show CDR1 as MNHEY and CDR2 as SVGAGI. CDR3 in DNA: TGTGCCAGCAGTTGGCTAGCGGGAGGGACCCACAATGAGCAGTTCTTC. Translating gives CASSWLAGGTHNEQFF.

This clone was detected only a few times. The chain links TRBV4-3 to TRBJ1-1; unclear D gene. Germline V CDR1 and CDR2: LGHNA, YSLEER. Between the trimmed V and J ends, which lost 1 base and 2 bases, there was a span of 14 bases. The CDR3 contains 16 residues. CDR3 loop: CASSQGWSGPNTEAFF. For the CDR3, the DNA is TGCGCCAGCAGCCAAGGGTGGTCAGGTCCTAACACTGAAGCTTTCTTT.

In its sample, this clone was seen once. This chain uses TRBV7-9 with TRBJ1-3; D is undetermined. V was cut by 7 bases and J by 0 bases, with 4 bases left in between. In germline, CDR1 is SEHNR, CDR2 FQNEAQ (reference sequence). The CDR3 loop spans 12 amino acids. The CDR3 region is CASTHSGNTIYF. The CDR3 DNA follows: TGTGCCAGCACCCACTCTGGAAACACCATATATTTT.

The V and J genes are TRBV28 and TRBJ2-7; 9 bases line up with TRBD1. The V gene's germline CDR1 is MDHEN and CDR2 SYDVKM. Trimming at V came to 7 bases and at J to 6 bases, leaving 13 bases not matched to a gene. The CDR3 runs 15 residues. The chain's CDR3 is CASTIARTGVSEQYF. The CDR3 DNA reads as TGTGCCAGCACCATAGCCCGGACAGGGGTCTCCGAGCAGTACTTC.

J is TRBJ1-2 and V is TRBV7-8; D unclear. CDR1 is SGHVS, CDR2 FQNEAQ, per germline. The V and J ends lost 1 base and 4 bases respectively, with 7 bases between them. There are 13 residues in the CDR3. The CDR3 DNA reads as TGTGCCAGCAGCTTAGGAGGTCCCTATGGCTACACCTTC. Translated: CASSLGGPYGYTF.

Only a few counts were recorded for this clone. The chain employs TRBV18 and TRBJ1-1; D remains ambiguous. Germline lookup yields CDR1 KGHSH and CDR2 LQKENI. CDR3 size: 14 residues. Trimming stripped 1 base from V and 0 bases from J, with 6 bases between. The CDR3 DNA reads as TGTGCCAGCTCACCACTAGACATGAACACTGAAGCTTTCTTT. Encoded protein: CASSPLDMNTEAFF.

The chain recombines TRBV23-1 with TRBJ2-7; 7 bases fit TRBD1. TRBV23-1 is assigned to the ORF class and has an uncertain function. With 4 bases clipped from V and 4 bases from J, the junction kept 4 bases outside the gene matches. The CDR3 consists of 13 residues. CDR3 DNA: TGCGCCAGCAGTCGAGACAGGGTTTACGAGCAGTACTTC. Translation gives CASSRDRVYEQYF.

The V and J genes are TRBV27 and TRBJ2-1; D gene uncertain. Trimming took off 7 bases at V and 2 bases at J, with 15 bases between the two ends. The CDR3 runs 15 residues. The germline V gene has CDR1 MNHEY and CDR2 SMNVEV (reference sequence). The CDR3 reads CASNPERLAYNEQFF. CDR3 nucleotide sequence: TGTGCCAGCAACCCAGAGAGGCTCGCCTACAATGAGCAGTTCTTC.

Concerning this clone itself: Other DNA sequences within the sample encode an identical CDR3. This chain connects TRBV10-3 to TRBJ2-7, with 8 bases that match TRBD1. CDR3 size: 14 residues. Germline trimming cut 3 bases from V and 0 bases from J; bases unmatched to any gene: 1. Germline values: CDR1 ENHRY, CDR2 SYGVKD. The CDR3 region is CAISEGQGSYEQYF. The DNA of the CDR3 is TGTGCCATCAGTGAAGGACAGGGCTCCTACGAGCAGTACTTC.

This chain uses TRBV6-5 with TRBJ1-1; D is unclear. The V end lost 6 bases, the J end lost 5 bases, and 13 bases lay between the germline ends. The CDR3 spans 13 residues. The germline CDR1 and CDR2 sequences are MNHEY and SVGAGI. Here the CDR3 reads CASRSGYRTEAFF. As DNA, the CDR3 is TGTGCCAGCAGATCGGGGTACCGAACTGAAGCTTTCTTT.

V is TRBV7-9 and J is TRBJ1-4; 8 bases fit TRBD1. Germline CDR1 reads SEHNR; CDR2 reads FQNEAQ (reference sequence). V lost 5 bases, J lost 1 base, and 6 bases stayed unmatched. This CDR3 has 16 amino acids. CDR3: CASSQPDRGTNEKLFF. The CDR3 DNA reads TGTGCCAGCAGCCAACCAGACAGGGGAACTAATGAAAAACTGTTTTTT.

The CDR3 region is CASSLDVLKETQYF. The CDR3 DNA is TGTGCCAGCAGCTTAGACGTACTGAAAGAGACCCAGTACTTC. The rearrangement links TRBV7-9 to TRBJ2-5, with no clear D. Germline values: CDR1 SEHNR, CDR2 FQNEAQ (reference sequence). This CDR3 is 14 amino acids long. Trimming pared 1 base from V and 3 bases from J, leaving 9 bases between.

The chain has TRBV27 and TRBJ2-6; possible D gene TRBD1, 6 bases. This CDR3 contains 16 residues. Germline V gene sequence: CDR1 MNHEY, CDR2 SMNVEV (reference sequence). V was trimmed by 6 bases and J by 0 bases, leaving 12 bases between them. CDR3 protein: CASRGTTLSGANVLTF. CDR3 nucleotides: TGTGCCAGCAGAGGGACAACACTCTCTGGGGCCAACGTCCTGACTTTC. The entire variable domain, with the rest obtained from reference TRBV27 and TRBJ2-6, is as follows: EAQVTQNPRYLITVTGKKLTVTCSQNMNHEYMSWYRQDPGLGLRQIYYSMNVEVTDKGDVPEGYKVSRKEKRNFPLILESPSPNQTSLYFCASRGTTLSGANVLTFGAGSRLTVL.

The rearrangement uses TRBV25-1 and TRBJ1-3; 7 bases fit TRBD1. V lost 2 bases to trimming and J lost 3 bases; unmatched junction nucleotides: 4. Germline lookup yields CDR1 MGHDK and CDR2 SYGVNS. This CDR3 has 15 residues. CDR3 coding DNA: TGTGCCAGCAGTGAACCCGACAGGGTTGGAAACACCATATATTTT. This translates into CASSEPDRVGNTIYF.